These 26 T cell receptor beta chains originate from one sample sequenced in a study of OX40 agonist ivuxolimab in advanced cancers. TCRdb's copy holds only in-frame clones and misses some; the assay was immunoSEQ multiplex PCR. The repertoire holds about 71,000 clones, with around 87% as singletons. This specimen consisted of CD4+ or CD8+ T cells sorted from blood, obtained in a trial of the OX40 agonist ivuxolimab. All receptors derive from an adult with an advanced solid tumor such as melanoma, head and neck, liver or kidney cancer.

The chain joins TRBV5-4 to TRBJ1-4; the match to TRBD1 covers 8 bases. Germline V lookup: CDR1 SGHNT, CDR2 YYREEE (reference sequence). The CDR3 has 14 amino acids. V lost 4 bases to trimming and J lost 8 bases; unmatched junction nucleotides: 7. Written as DNA, the CDR3 is TGTGCCAGCAGCCCCCAGGGGGCAGAAGAAAAACTGTTTTTT. As protein: CASSPQGAEEKLFF. Drawing the rest from reference TRBV5-4 and TRBJ1-4, the complete variable domain is ETGVTQSPTHLIKTRGQQVTLRCSSQSGHNTVSWYQQALGQGPQFIFQYYREEENGRGNFPPRFSGLQFPNYSSELNVNALELDDSALYLCASSPQGAEEKLFFGSGTQLSVL.

This chain joins TRBV7-3 and TRBJ2-3; D call uncertain. Germline CDR1 reads SGHTA; CDR2 reads FQGTGA. V was trimmed by 5 bases and J by 6 bases, leaving 12 bases between them. This CDR3 has 13 residues. The CDR3 DNA sequence: TGTGCCAGCAGCGAGAACCAAGGGGATACGCAGTATTTT. Amino acids: CASSENQGDTQYF.

The chain couples TRBV7-3 to TRBJ2-5; D ambiguous. Germline V lookup: CDR1 SGHTA, CDR2 FQGTGA. The CDR3 contains 14 residues. Trimming cost V 5 bases and J 0 bases, with 10 bases left between them. The CDR3 loop reads CASSNTVYQETQYF. The CDR3 nucleotides are TGTGCCAGCAGCAATACAGTCTACCAAGAGACCCAGTACTTC.

The J gene is TRBJ1-3, the V gene TRBV18; D unclear. This CDR3 has 15 residues. Germline V gene lookup returns CDR1 KGHSH and CDR2 LQKENI. Trimming pared 2 bases from V and 0 bases from J, leaving 8 bases between. Here the CDR3 reads CASSPGESSGNTIYF. The CDR3 DNA follows: TGTGCCAGCTCACCAGGGGAGTCCTCTGGAAACACCATATATTTT.

The rearrangement uses TRBV7-9 and TRBJ2-7; D uncertain. Germline V gene sequence: CDR1 SEHNR, CDR2 FQNEAQ (reference sequence). This CDR3 has 14 amino acids. Trimming left V 1 base short and J 5 bases short, with 12 bases between. CDR3 in DNA: TGTGCCAGCAGCTTAGTGGGCCCGCCCGACGAGCAGTACTTC. It codes for CASSLVGPPDEQYF.

This chain uses TRBV4-3 with TRBJ2-2; unclear D gene. Germline CDR1 and CDR2: LGHNA and YSLEER. This CDR3 region has 14 residues. V lost 6 bases, J lost 6 bases, and 14 bases lay in between. CDR3 amino acids: CASSNFPISGELFF. The CDR3 coding sequence is TGCGCCAGCAGTAACTTCCCCATTTCCGGGGAGCTGTTTTTT.

The chain joins TRBV2 to TRBJ2-7, with 9 bases matching TRBD2. From germline, CDR1 is SNHLY and CDR2 FYNNEI. The CDR3 is 15 amino acids. V shed 6 bases, J shed 2 bases, and the junction held 8 bases outside the gene matches. The CDR3 coding sequence is TGTGCCAGCAGAGCCGGGGTAGCGGGGGCCTACGAGCAGTACTTC. Amino acids: CASRAGVAGAYEQYF.

For this clone: Other DNA variants within this sample encode the same CDR3. The gene calls are TRBV6-6 and TRBJ2-1; 9 bases map to TRBD2. V lost 2 bases and J lost 9; bases outside the gene matches: 8. This CDR3 spans 15 amino acids. From germline, CDR1 is MNHNY and CDR2 SVGAGI (reference sequence). CDR3 DNA: TGTGCCAGCAGTTACCGGCTAGCGGGAAGAGCTGAGCAGTTCTTC. Its protein is CASSYRLAGRAEQFF.

The chain links TRBV6-1 to TRBJ2-1, with 8 bases aligning to TRBD2. The CDR3 spans 14 residues. Germline V gene sequence: CDR1 MNHNS, CDR2 SASEGT. V lost 8 bases and J lost 5; bases outside the gene matches: 8. CDR3 amino acids: CASGTLRGDNEQFF. The CDR3 bases are TGTGCCAGCGGTACGTTGCGGGGGGACAATGAGCAGTTCTTC.

This chain uses TRBV6-1 with TRBJ2-5, with 14 bases aligning to TRBD2. CDR3 size: 13 residues. Per the germline V gene, CDR1 is MNHNS and CDR2 is SASEGT. Trimming removed 10 bases from V and 4 bases from J; junction bases left unmatched: 2. CDR3 sequence reads: CATGLAGGETQYF. As DNA, the CDR3 is TGTGCCACTGGACTAGCGGGAGGAGAGACCCAGTACTTC.

The chain uses TRBV11-2 and TRBJ1-2; D may be TRBD1 (6 bases). Trimming cost V 0 bases and J 8 bases, with 16 bases left between them. Germline V gene sequence: CDR1 SGHAT, CDR2 FQNNGV. The CDR3 covers 15 residues. This chain's CDR3 is CASSLDLYRVEGYTF. DNA for the CDR3: TGTGCCAGCAGCTTAGATCTTTACAGGGTCGAGGGCTACACCTTC.

J is TRBJ1-5 and V is TRBV19; weak D call: TRBD1 (6 bases). CDR3 length equals 15 residues. CDR1 and CDR2 from the germline V gene are LNHDA and SQIVND (reference sequence). The V end was cut by 5 bases, the J end by 4 bases, with 15 bases between. CDR3 in DNA: TGTGCCAGTAGTGGAAGTGGGGGCCGGAATCAGCCCCAGCATTTT. Translation: CASSGSGGRNQPQHF.

This rearrangement joins TRBV28 to TRBJ2-2; 14 positions agree with TRBD2. The germline gives CDR1 MDHEN, CDR2 SYDVKM. This CDR3 has 20 residues. V was clipped by 6 bases and J by 7 bases; unmatched bases: 19. CDR3 region: CASRPNPGLAGEQRDGELFF. As DNA, the CDR3 is TGTGCCAGCAGGCCTAACCCGGGACTAGCGGGAGAGCAGCGTGACGGGGAGCTGTTTTTT.

The chain joins TRBV29-1 to TRBJ2-7; 7 bases match TRBD1. The CDR3 is made up of 12 amino acids. CDR1 and CDR2 (germline): SQVTM, ANQGSEA. The ends lost 6 bases at V and 5 bases at J; junction bases unmatched: 7. This CDR3 reads CSVGTTGNEQYF. Here the CDR3 DNA reads TGCAGCGTGGGGACGACAGGGAACGAGCAGTACTTC.

The V gene is TRBV28, the J gene TRBJ1-2; D unresolved. Germline-derived CDR1 and CDR2 are MDHEN and SYDVKM. V was clipped by 6 bases and J by 3 bases, with 14 bases between them. The CDR3 loop spans 14 amino acids. The CDR3 DNA follows: TGTGCCAGCAGCGGGGAGGGAGGGTACTATGGCTACACCTTC. This translates into CASSGEGGYYGYTF.

The chain carries TRBV13 and TRBJ1-1, with unresolved D. V lost 1 base, J lost 0 bases, and 12 bases lay in between. Germline CDR1 PRHDT, CDR2 FYEKMQ (reference sequence). This CDR3 region has 16 residues. This CDR3 reads CASSLVEGSLNTEAFF. The CDR3 region has the DNA TGTGCCAGCAGCTTAGTAGAGGGCAGTTTGAACACTGAAGCTTTCTTT.

The chain is built from TRBV6-6 and TRBJ2-2; 10 bases fit TRBD1. The germline V gene has CDR1 MNHNY and CDR2 SVGAGI (reference sequence). The CDR3 has 16 amino acids. The ends lost 2 bases at V and 5 bases at J; junction bases unmatched: 5. The CDR3 loop reads CASSYIGQGGTGELFF. The CDR3 nucleotides read TGTGCCAGCAGTTACATCGGACAGGGGGGAACCGGGGAGCTGTTTTTT.

The chain recombines TRBV6-6 with TRBJ2-7; D might be TRBD1 (5 bases). Germline CDR1 and CDR2: MNHNY and SVGAGI (reference sequence). There are 14 residues in the CDR3. V lost 6 bases and J 5 bases, leaving 17 bases between the germline ends. In nucleotides, the CDR3 is TGTGCCAGCAGACAGGACCTCCCCACCCACGAGCAGTACTTC. Translating gives CASRQDLPTHEQYF.

In nucleotides, the CDR3 is TGTGCCAGCAGTGGCCGAGGGAGTAGCGGGAGAACAGATACGCAGTATTTT. This sequence encodes CASSGRGSSGRTDTQYF. The chain links TRBV6-1 to TRBJ2-3; TRBD2 agrees at 9 bases. CDR1 is MNHNS and CDR2 is SASEGT in the germline V gene. V lost 4 bases and J lost 3; bases outside the gene matches: 11. This CDR3 has 17 amino acids.

The gene calls are TRBV11-2 and TRBJ2-1; D possibly corresponds to TRBD2 (5 bases). In germline, CDR1 is SGHAT, CDR2 FQNNGV. Deletions cut 7 bases from V and 0 bases from J, with 13 bases between. This CDR3 is 15 amino acids long. The CDR3 region is CASTVGLASYNEQFF. The CDR3 bases are TGTGCCAGCACCGTCGGGCTAGCCTCCTACAATGAGCAGTTCTTC.

This sequence joins TRBV6-4 and TRBJ1-5, with D perhaps matching TRBD1 (6 bases). Germline CDR1 and CDR2: MRHNA and SNTAGT. The CDR3 runs 17 residues. V dropped 2 bases and J dropped 6 bases, with 20 bases sitting between them. The CDR3 bases are TGTGCCAGCAGTGACCCCCCTTTGGGGGGGCAGTTTCAGCCCCAGCATTTT. This gives the protein CASSDPPLGGQFQPQHF.

This chain uses TRBV5-1 with TRBJ2-3; no firm D call. Germline lookup yields CDR1 SGHRS and CDR2 YFSETQ. The CDR3 totals 14 residues. With 0 bases removed from V and 0 bases from J, the gap between germline ends came to 5 bases. As DNA, the CDR3 is TGCGCCAGCAGCTTGGATGATAGCACAGATACGCAGTATTTT. Translating it yields CASSLDDSTDTQYF.

This clone was seen a single time. The chain carries TRBV13 and TRBJ2-1; 12 bases map to TRBD1. This CDR3 has 15 amino acids. From germline, CDR1 is PRHDT and CDR2 FYEKMQ (reference sequence). Trimming removed 2 bases from V and 9 bases from J; junction bases left unmatched: 5. CDR3 sequence reads: CASSLRDRGQSEQFF. In DNA form, the CDR3 reads TGTGCCAGCAGCTTACGGGACAGGGGGCAGAGTGAGCAGTTCTTC.

The chain couples TRBV19 to TRBJ2-5; 7 nucleotides line up with TRBD1. Unmatched junction bases numbered 12, after V lost 10 bases and J lost 4 bases. The CDR3 runs to 14 residues. CDR1 and CDR2 from the germline V gene are LNHDA and SQIVND (reference sequence). CDR3 protein: CATGGQPSIETQYF. The CDR3, as DNA: TGTGCCACAGGGGGACAGCCATCAATAGAGACCCAGTACTTC.

V is TRBV29-1 and J is TRBJ2-7; a weak D match, TRBD2 (5 bases). V gave up 4 bases and J gave up 2 bases, with 9 bases separating them. Germline V CDR1 and CDR2: SQVTM, ANQGSEA. This CDR3 contains 12 residues. The CDR3 DNA sequence: TGCAGCGTTGGAGGGCCCACCTACGAGCAGTACTTC. Translation gives CSVGGPTYEQYF.

DNA of the CDR3: TGCGCCAGCAGCCAAGCGGGATCCTCTTGGGATACGCAGTATTTT. Translating it yields CASSQAGSSWDTQYF. The chain recombines TRBV4-3 with TRBJ2-3, with D perhaps matching TRBD2 (5 bases). CDR1 and CDR2 (germline): LGHNA, YSLEER. The CDR3 spans 15 residues. Trimming took 1 base from V and 6 from J, leaving 14 bases between them.